Sequencing of this TCR beta chain was carried out in a study of regulatory T cells in long-lasting Graves disease (dated by TCRdb to the early 2020s). For the study in its entirety: In the newly diagnosed Graves' disease group, patients had been taking antithyroid drugs for less than 3 months. The study was registered as a clinical trial and conducted in China. A total of 33 samples underwent TCR sequencing, from about 13 patients with persistent Graves' disease and some 20 patients with newly diagnosed Graves' disease. Persistent Graves' disease patients were compared with newly diagnosed Graves' disease patients by peripheral blood TCR sequencing and RNA sequencing. Beyond this particular receptor, the publication reports: The small sample size was acknowledged by the authors as a limitation that may reduce accuracy. Only the TCR beta chain was sequenced and analyzed. Lower TCR Shannon entropy and fewer highly expanded clones were observed in persistent Graves' disease patients than in newly diagnosed patients, which suggested clonal expansion. Peripheral blood alone was examined, since thyroid tissue, which constituted the primary lesion, could not be accessed. Persistent patients shared more public clonotypes among themselves (around 2,800) than newly diagnosed patients did (approximately 870). Preferential use of TRBV28, TRBJ1-2 and TRBJ2-5 was observed in persistent disease, whereas TRBV20-1 and TRBJ2-1 were favored in newly diagnosed disease.

Ten or more counts support this clonotype. Its binding antigen is unknown. There are no base qualities to consult, and no much larger clone falls within one base. This specimen's time point label, interpreted: newly diagnosed GD, antithyroid drugs for less than 3 months. RNA was extracted from PBMCs in TRIzol for both TCR sequencing and RNA sequencing. The diagnosis of Graves' disease followed American Thyroid Association guidelines. The patients came from an endocrinology department in Xi'an, China. Each patient gave approximately 9.7 milliliters of peripheral blood, collected in an EDTA anticoagulant tube. Ficoll Paque Plus density gradient separation was used to isolate PBMCs, and no further T cell sorting was done. An Agilent 2100 Bioanalyzer and agarose gel were used to check RNA quality, and a NanoDrop 2000 was used to measure RNA concentration. CDR1 and CDR2 are read off the germline V gene (reference sequence) as DFQATT and SNEGSKA. V is clipped by 6 bases and J by 7 bases, and the sequence between their germline boundaries is 19 bases long. The CDR3, cysteine through phenylalanine, is 13 amino acids long. Of all the DNA, just the CDR3 is kept, 39 bases in frame from base 1.

The library came from multiplex PCR. The reads were generated on an Illumina HiSeq 4000. iRepertoire HTBI primers and Arm-PCR amplification of CDR3 regions were used to construct TCR beta libraries. Before sequencing, the PCR products underwent gel purification. The study's own analysis went as follows. Across samples, 55 to 80 TRBV and roughly 15 TRBJ segments were identified and used for gene usage analysis of CDR3 amino acid clonotypes. COPE and FqMerger were used to merge filtered high-quality paired reads into contigs. Contigs were aligned with BLAST to IMGT TRBV, TRBD and TRBJ reference genes, and CDR3 was defined per IMGT. Any clonotype with a frequency above 0.1% was counted as a highly expanded clone. Repertoire diversity was measured by Shannon entropy, and V-J evenness by the Gini coefficient. A clonotype was considered public if more than one individual shared it. The public reads were reanalyzed by TCRdb: fastp trimming at Q25, MiXCR alignment, in-frame beta chains only. Rows matching on CDR3 protein sequence are summarized as one entry with the most common DNA and genes. TCRdb's processing, not the study's, gives the V and J calls here. A total of 400,000 to 550,000 distinct CDR3 sequences appear in this sample, about 15% of them only once. Of the sample, approximately 12% falls within the top ten clones.

This sample also belongs to another study, concerning T cells in Graves' hyperthyroidism and ophthalmopathy. The second study reports: Stable Graves' hyperthyroidism was defined as the absence of progression to ophthalmopathy over 18 months of follow-up. Hyperthyroidism patients were newly diagnosed, with disease duration under 2 months, and aged 18 to 65 years. Any patient with an uncontrolled infection, another autoimmune disease, pregnancy or lactation was excluded. Clinical symptoms, serum thyroxine and TRAb, thyroid ultrasound, and orbital computed tomography formed the basis for the diagnoses. The first round of RT-PCR for the TCR CDR3 was performed with the HTBI primer set and the Qiagen OneStep RT-PCR kit. Blood samples also contained most of the expanded thyroid clonotypes (frequency above 0.001), which suggests that blood repertoires may reflect thyroid immune responses. In cross-validation, a model built on a 13 V-J signature told ophthalmopathy apart from stable hyperthyroidism with about 90% sensitivity and approximately 81% specificity, and in testing the same model reached 80%/75%. In validation, progression to ophthalmopathy was predicted by the model with roughly 69% sensitivity and 72.22% specificity, a median of approximately 7.1 months before onset. To identify distinguishing TCR V-J signatures, a discovery cohort of 100 or so patients was used, comprising 40 to 45 with Graves' ophthalmopathy and around 57 with stable Graves' hyperthyroidism. An independent validation cohort of fewer than 20 hyperthyroidism patients and 15 or so patients who later progressed to ophthalmopathy tested prospective prediction of ophthalmopathy. The roughly 100 discovery patients were divided at random into training and test sets in a 7:3 ratio. In six Graves' hyperthyroidism patients, the study also compared T-cell repertoires from thyroid tissue with T-cell repertoires from blood. Following sampling, methimazole starting at 30 mg daily was given to hyperthyroidism patients, and high-dose intravenous methylprednisolone was given to ophthalmopathy patients. The libraries were constructed in a second round of multiplex PCR and then size-selected and purified. Paired-end sequencing of the libraries was performed with 100 bp reads on an Illumina HiSeq2000. SOAPnuke was used to process the raw data, removing reads that contained adapters or uncalled bases, had a mean Phred below 15, or lacked an exact match to the constant primer or identifier. High-quality paired reads were merged with COPE v1.2.5, and unique nucleotide sequences were defined as clonotypes. MiTCR v1.1 was used to align the clonotypes against IMGT TRBV, TRBD and TRBJ reference segments. The analysis included only V-J combinations with a frequency above 0.0001, which together covered roughly 99% of the repertoires. A TCS score was defined as the ratio of F50 (clonal expansion) to E x V (chaos), with BLOSUM62-based TCRdist applied between CDR3 peptides within each V-J. Welch's t-statistics and random forest reduced fewer than 550 V-J features to some 14, which were used in a naive Bayes classifier (R e1071). Sample size was not statistically predetermined, and investigators were not blinded to group allocation. TCR Vbeta CDR3 sequencing of 135 peripheral blood samples (43 ophthalmopathy, 70 to 85 hyperthyroidism and approximately 17 progressor patients) is reported in the paper.

The chain uses TRBV20-1 and TRBJ2-7, with a tentative D gene TRBD1 over 6 matching bases. The specimen was peripheral blood mononuclear cells (PBMCs), collected at new diagnosis, from a patient treated with antithyroid drugs. This receptor was obtained from a woman aged 30 to 39 with Graves disease. Donor details come from another sample of the same person, matched by shared clones. CDR3 region: CSARGRGRGEQYF. Read as DNA, the sequence is TGCAGTGCCCGAGGCAGGGGAAGGGGGGAGCAGTACTTC.